The next 19 T cell receptor beta chains were all read from a single sample in a study of T cell repertoires in cytomegalovirus infection. TCRdb ran MiXCR on the reads and lists one entry per CDR3 protein. Among roughly 720,000 distinct CDR3 sequences listed, 35% to 45% were seen once. Sequencing was done on a sample of PBMCs. The receptors originated from a human donor in good health (CMV status not recorded). Some clones in this sample may be carry-over from other donors' samples.

The chain couples TRBV6-5 to TRBJ2-2, with 9 bases lining up with TRBD2. The CDR3 loop spans 18 amino acids. The junction had 11 bases not matched to a gene; V was cut back by 0 bases and J by 6 bases. Per the germline V gene, CDR1 is MNHEY and CDR2 is SVGAGI. CDR3 in amino acids: CASSYSKSSGRTSGELFF. The DNA for the CDR3 is TGTGCCAGCAGTTACTCGAAAAGTAGCGGGAGAACATCCGGGGAGCTGTTTTTT.

This clonotype was seen once. The V call is TRBV23-1, the J call TRBJ2-7, with D possibly TRBD1 on 6 matching bases. TRBV23-1 is an open reading frame, and its role is uncertain. The CDR3 runs to 16 residues. V lost 3 bases and J lost 5, with 20 bases in between. The chain's CDR3 is CASSHNNRASSHEQYF. CDR3 DNA sequence: TGCGCCAGCAGTCACAATAACAGGGCGTCTTCCCACGAGCAGTACTTC.

In this sample, this clonotype turned up a few times. V usage is TRBV5-1 and J usage is TRBJ1-3; TRBD1 matches 8 bases. With 0 bases clipped from V and 2 bases from J, the junction kept 4 bases outside the gene matches. Germline-derived CDR1 and CDR2 are SGHRS and YFSETQ. The CDR3 consists of 16 residues. CDR3 residues: CASSLEGQGPGNTIYF. CDR3 in DNA: TGCGCCAGCAGCTTGGAAGGACAGGGACCTGGAAACACCATATATTTT. Together with reference TRBV5-1 and TRBJ1-3, the CDR3 gives the full variable domain: KAGVTQTPRYLIKTRGQQVTLSCSPISGHRSVSWYQQTPGQGLQFLFEYFSETQRNKGNFPGRFSGRQFSNSRSEMNVSTLELGDSALYLCASSLEGQGPGNTIYFGEGSWLTVV.

The genes are TRBV19 and TRBJ1-1; D is unclear. The CDR3 loop spans 15 amino acids. Germline lookup yields CDR1 LNHDA and CDR2 SQIVND (reference sequence). Trimming pared 5 bases from V and 5 bases from J, leaving 18 bases between. The CDR3, as DNA: TGTGCCAGTAGTGCGCTATCCCCCGGGCAAACTGAAGCTTTCTTT. Translating gives CASSALSPGQTEAFF.

This chain uses TRBV20-1 with TRBJ1-3; D call uncertain. Trimming took off 5 bases at V and 4 bases at J, with 15 bases between the two ends. The CDR3 is 14 amino acids. Germline V gene data show CDR1 as DFQATT and CDR2 as SNEGSKA (reference sequence). The CDR3 sequence is CSAPRPREGNTIYF. The CDR3 bases are TGCAGTGCTCCCAGGCCACGCGAGGGAAACACCATATATTTT.

CDR3 residues: CASSIARQTGELFF. The CDR3 DNA follows: TGTGCCAGTAGTATAGCTCGACAGACCGGGGAGCTGTTTTTT. This chain links TRBV19 with TRBJ2-2, with D tentatively TRBD1 (5 bases). Trimming left V 1 base short and J 5 bases short, with 8 bases between. This CDR3 has 14 residues. Germline values: CDR1 LNHDA, CDR2 SQIVND (reference sequence).

This clonotype was observed a handful of times. An end of the junction differs from the germline gene, which may be a read error. The CDR3 DNA sequence: TGTGCTAGCAGCCCGGGACTGACAACCTACGAGCAGTACTTC. It codes for CASSPGLTTYEQYF. The V call is TRBV7-7, the J call TRBJ2-7; D might be TRBD2 (6 bases). The CDR3 contains 14 residues. The germline V gene has CDR1 SSHAT and CDR2 FNYEAQ (reference sequence).

This clonotype was picked up a small number of times. The chain uses TRBV7-2 and TRBJ1-6; maybe TRBD1 (5 bases). This CDR3 comprises 16 residues. Germline V lookup: CDR1 SGHTA, CDR2 FQGNSA. The ends were cut back, 1 base at V and 6 bases at J, with 13 bases in the middle. The CDR3 spells CASSLGGPRGNSPLHF. In DNA form, the CDR3 reads TGTGCCAGCAGCTTAGGGGGACCCCGGGGTAATTCACCCCTCCACTTT. The complete variable domain, with remaining parts taken from reference TRBV7-2 and TRBJ1-6, reads GAGVSQSPSNKVTEKGKDVELRCDPISGHTALYWYRQSLGQGLEFLIYFQGNSAPDKSGLPSDRFSAERTGGSVSTLTIQRTQQEDSAVYLCASSLGGPRGNSPLHFGNGTRLTVT.

A word on this clonotype: One end of the junction does not line up with germline, which may come from a read error. V is TRBV28 and J is TRBJ1-5; no firm D call. The CDR3 has 13 residues. The V gene's germline CDR1 is MDHEN and CDR2 SYDVKM. The CDR3 nucleotides are TGTGCCAGCAGTTTAGTTCCCCATCAGTCCCAGCATTTT. As protein: CASSLVPHQSQHF.

This clonotype was seen a few times. The gene calls are TRBV9 and TRBJ2-5; 10 positions agree with TRBD2. V lost 4 bases to trimming and J lost 1 base; unmatched junction nucleotides: 4. The CDR3 is 15 residues long. The germline V gene encodes CDR1 SGDLS and CDR2 YYNGEE. In DNA form, the CDR3 reads TGTGCCAGCAGCCCAGCGGGGGGGATCCAAGAGACCCAGTACTTC. Translating gives CASSPAGGIQETQYF.

Note on this clonotype: Given a much more abundant clone one base away, this may be a read error. V usage is TRBV7-8 and J usage is TRBJ1-5, with no clear D. The CDR3 sequence is 13 residues long. In germline, CDR1 is SGHVS, CDR2 FQNEAQ. This chain's CDR3 is CVSSLEVYQPQHF. The CDR3 nucleotides are TGTGTCAGCAGCTTAGAGGTGTATCAGCCCCAGCATTTT.

This clonotype was recorded a few times. The V call is TRBV19, the J call TRBJ1-3; D perhaps matches TRBD1 (6 bases). Germline CDR1 is LNHDA and CDR2 is SQIVND (reference sequence). The CDR3 is 16 amino acids. V was clipped by 6 bases and J by 0 bases, with 15 bases between them. CDR3 residues: CASSTRQASSGNTIYF. CDR3 nucleotides: TGTGCCAGTAGCACAAGACAGGCGAGCTCTGGAAACACCATATATTTT.

Note on this clonotype: Here the CDR3 omits its conserved ending phenylalanine or tryptophan, so a read error is the likely source. The chain has TRBV7-6 and TRBJ1-6; D gene uncertain. The CDR3 covers 12 residues. The germline V and J ends were trimmed by 0 bases and 9 bases, with 3 bases remaining between them. Germline lookup yields CDR1 SGHVS and CDR2 FNYEAQ. This chain's CDR3 is CASSLASSPLHL. In DNA form, the CDR3 reads TGTGCCAGCAGCTTAGCTTCTTCACCCCTCCACTTG.

The V and J genes are TRBV28 and TRBJ1-2; 8 bases match TRBD1. CDR3 size: 14 residues. Germline V gene data show CDR1 as MDHEN and CDR2 as SYDVKM. Unmatched junction bases numbered 6, after V lost 5 bases and J lost 4 bases. The DNA for the CDR3 is TGTGCCAGCAGTCCCTCGACAGGGGCCTATGGCTACACCTTC. Amino acids: CASSPSTGAYGYTF.

The chain employs TRBV20-1 and TRBJ2-1; no definite D call. CDR1 and CDR2 (germline): DFQATT, SNEGSKA (reference sequence). The CDR3 contains 16 residues. V gave up 2 bases and J gave up 5 bases, with 19 bases separating them. CDR3 sequence (DNA): TGCAGTGCTAGAAAGTTGGTATTCGCCTATAACAATGAGCAGTTCTTC. This translates into CSARKLVFAYNNEQFF.

This clonotype appeared once. The V call is TRBV28, the J call TRBJ1-1; the D is unclear. The CDR3 runs 12 residues. V lost 2 bases to trimming and J lost 6 bases, with 7 bases between them. CDR1 is MDHEN, CDR2 SYDVKM, per germline. The CDR3 coding sequence is TGTGCCAGCAGTTTACAACAAGCTGAAGCTTTCTTT. Amino acid sequence: CASSLQQAEAFF.

There are a few counts of this clonotype. This chain joins TRBV5-1 and TRBJ1-1; 11 bases match TRBD1. V shed 9 bases and J 3 bases; nucleotides not matched to a gene: 13. This CDR3 has 16 residues. In germline, CDR1 is SGHRS, CDR2 YFSETQ. The CDR3 reads CATSDSDRGRDTEAFF. CDR3 DNA: TGCGCCACCTCTGACTCGGACAGGGGGCGAGACACTGAAGCTTTCTTT.

Only a few counts were recorded for this clonotype. The gene calls are TRBV6-1 and TRBJ1-2; D is unresolved. CDR1 and CDR2 (germline): MNHNS, SASEGT. The V end was cut by 6 bases, the J end by 4 bases, with 12 bases between. The CDR3 is made up of 13 amino acids. Here the CDR3 reads CASSPGVSYGYTF. In DNA, the CDR3 is TGTGCCAGCAGCCCCGGAGTGTCCTATGGCTACACCTTC.

This clonotype was counted a few times. This sequence joins TRBV6-6 and TRBJ2-5; D uncertain. Deletions cut 3 bases from V and 3 bases from J, with 5 bases between. The length of the CDR3 is 12 residues. The germline V gene encodes CDR1 MNHNY and CDR2 SVGAGI (reference sequence). CDR3: CASSYPEETQYF. In nucleotides, the CDR3 is TGTGCCAGCAGTTATCCGGAAGAGACCCAGTACTTC.